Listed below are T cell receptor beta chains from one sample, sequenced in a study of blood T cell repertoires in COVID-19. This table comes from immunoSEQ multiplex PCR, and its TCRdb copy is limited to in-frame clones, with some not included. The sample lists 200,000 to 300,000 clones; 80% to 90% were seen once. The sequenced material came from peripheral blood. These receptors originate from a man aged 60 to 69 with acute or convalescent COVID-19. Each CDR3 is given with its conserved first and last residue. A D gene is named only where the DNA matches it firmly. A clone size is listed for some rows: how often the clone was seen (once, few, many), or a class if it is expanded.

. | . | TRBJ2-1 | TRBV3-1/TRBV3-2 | TGTGCCAGCAGTCAAGGGGCTAGCGCGCACAATGAGCAGTTCTTC | CASSQGASAHNEQFF
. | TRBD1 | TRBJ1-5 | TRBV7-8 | TGTGCCAGCAGCTTGATCGGGACAGAGGGTCAGCCCCAGCATTTT | CASSLIGTEGQPQHF
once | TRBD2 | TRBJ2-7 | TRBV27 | TGTGCCAGCAGTCCCCTCGTTAGCGGGAGCTCCGAGCAGTACTTC | CASSPLVSGSSEQYF
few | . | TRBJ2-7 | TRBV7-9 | TGTGCCAGCAGCCGAGTGGGGACTCCAGGAGGCGTCTACGAGCAGTACTTC | CASSRVGTPGGVYEQYF
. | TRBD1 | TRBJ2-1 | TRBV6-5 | TGTGCCAGCAGAGACCTCGGGACAGACGATGAGCAGTTCTTC | CASRDLGTDDEQFF
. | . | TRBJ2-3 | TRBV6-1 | TGTGCCAGCAGTGATCAAAGCACAGATACGCAGTATTTT | CASSDQSTDTQYF
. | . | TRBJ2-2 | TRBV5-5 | TGTGCCAGCAGCTTGGCGGGAGACGGGGAGCTGTTTTTT | CASSLAGDGELFF
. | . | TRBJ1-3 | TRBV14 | TGTGCCAGCAGCCAAGAGAGTGCGAGGTCTGGAAACACCATATATTTT | CASSQESARSGNTIYF
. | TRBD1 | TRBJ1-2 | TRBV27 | TGTGCCAGCAGTATAACGGGACAGGGGGCTGGCTACACCTTC | CASSITGQGAGYTF
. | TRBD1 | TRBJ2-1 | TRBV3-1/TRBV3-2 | TGTGCCAGCAGCCAAACACCGGGACAGGGTTTTGAGCAGTTCTTC | CASSQTPGQGFEQFF
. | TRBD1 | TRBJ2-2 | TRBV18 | TGTGCCAGCTCACCGGGACAGGGAACCGGGGAGCTGTTTTTT | CASSPGQGTGELFF
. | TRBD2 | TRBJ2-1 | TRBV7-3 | TGTGCCAGCAGCGATATAGCGGGGAGCTCCTACAATGAGCAGTTCTTC | CASSDIAGSSYNEQFF
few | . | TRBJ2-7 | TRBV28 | TGTGCCAGCAGTTTAGGGGGGGCGAAGTACTACGAGCAGTACTTC | CASSLGGAKYYEQYF
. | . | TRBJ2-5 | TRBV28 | TGTGCCAGCAGCCAACGGGAGACCCAGTACTTC | CASSQRETQYF
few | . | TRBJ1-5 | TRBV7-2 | TGTGCCAGCAGGTTACGGGGGGAAGGGCGGCAGCCCCAGCATTTT | CASRLRGEGRQPQHF
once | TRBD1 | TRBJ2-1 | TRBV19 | TGTGCCAGCACCCCACGGGGCAAGGGGGCTGACAATGAGCAGTTCTTC | CASTPRGKGADNEQFF
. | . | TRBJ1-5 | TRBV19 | TGTGCCAGTAGTGAGCGACAGGATAGCAATCAGCCCCAGCATTTT | CASSERQDSNQPQHF
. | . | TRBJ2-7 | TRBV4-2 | TGTGCCAGCAGCCAAGATGGGCAGGAAACTTCCTACGAGCAGTACTTC | CASSQDGQETSYEQYF
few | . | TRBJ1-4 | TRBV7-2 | TGTGCCAGCAGCTTAGAGGGGCCTAATGAAAAACTGTTTTTT | CASSLEGPNEKLFF
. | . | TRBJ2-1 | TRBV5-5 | TGTGCCAGCAGCTCCCAGGGGCAGAATGAGCAGTTCTTC | CASSSQGQNEQFF
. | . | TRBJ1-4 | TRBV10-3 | TGTGCCATCAGCGATGACCTGGGAGGGGAAGAAAAACTGTTTTTT | CAISDDLGGEEKLFF
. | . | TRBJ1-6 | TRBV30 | TGTGCCTGGAGTGTGGGACATAATAATTCACCCCTCCACTTT | CAWSVGHNNSPLHF
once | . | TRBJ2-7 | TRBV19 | TGTGCCAGTAGTAAAGGGCAGGCGGGATTATACGAGCAGTACTTC | CASSKGQAGLYEQYF
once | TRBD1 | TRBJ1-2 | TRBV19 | TGTGCCAGTACCCCGATGGCAGGGGGTAACTATGGCTACACCTTC | CASTPMAGGNYGYTF
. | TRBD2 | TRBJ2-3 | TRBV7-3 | TGTGCCAGCAGCTTCCGGGCAGGGAGGGGTACAGATACGCAGTATTTT | CASSFRAGRGTDTQYF
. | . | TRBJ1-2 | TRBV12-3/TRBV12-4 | TGTGCCAGCAAGTATGGCTCCGCCTATGGCTACACCTTC | CASKYGSAYGYTF